Listed below are T cell receptor beta chains from one sample, sequenced in a study of STAT5B mutations in CD4+ large granular lymphocyte leukemia. Here immunoSEQ multiplex PCR was the method, and the copy in TCRdb shows in-frame clones only, minus some. Of 30,000 or so clones detected, 65% to 80% appear once; the ten largest clones hold roughly 2.2%. Sample: CD4+ T cells from blood buffy coats. Receptors were obtained from a human donor in good health. Each CDR3 is given with its conserved first and last residue. A D gene is named only where the DNA matches it firmly. Clone size is stated in some rows and not others, as once, few, many or a class when expanded.

j_call: TRBJ2-5; v_call: TRBV11-2; clone_size: once; d_call: TRBD1; cdr3_aa: CASSLDRGVETQYF; cdr3_nt: TGTGCCAGCAGCTTGGACAGGGGCGTGGAGACCCAGTACTTC
j_call: TRBJ2-7; v_call: TRBV5-1; clone_size: -; d_call: TRBD2; cdr3_aa: CASSQRTSGPYEQYF; cdr3_nt: TGCGCCAGCAGCCAAAGGACTAGCGGACCCTACGAGCAGTACTTC
j_call: TRBJ2-4; v_call: TRBV27; clone_size: -; d_call: TRBD2; cdr3_aa: CASSPRIAGENIQYF; cdr3_nt: TGTGCCAGCAGTCCCAGGATAGCGGGGGAAAACATTCAGTACTTC
j_call: TRBJ2-7; v_call: TRBV10-1; clone_size: -; d_call: -; cdr3_aa: CASSERQGGEQYF; cdr3_nt: TGCGCCAGCAGTGAGAGGCAGGGGGGCGAGCAGTACTTC
j_call: TRBJ2-2; v_call: TRBV6-5; clone_size: -; d_call: -; cdr3_aa: CASKLGGTGELFF; cdr3_nt: TGTGCCAGCAAACTAGGAGGAACCGGGGAGCTGTTTTTT
j_call: TRBJ2-1; v_call: TRBV7-2; clone_size: -; d_call: TRBD2; cdr3_aa: CASSLGPGLAYNEQFF; cdr3_nt: TGTGCCAGCAGCTTAGGCCCGGGACTAGCGTACAATGAGCAGTTCTTC
j_call: TRBJ2-5; v_call: TRBV5-1; clone_size: -; d_call: TRBD1; cdr3_aa: CASSLDRGPSAQYF; cdr3_nt: TGCGCCAGCAGCTTGGACAGGGGCCCCTCGGCCCAGTACTTC
j_call: TRBJ1-5; v_call: TRBV27; clone_size: -; d_call: TRBD1; cdr3_aa: CASSGGQGAFQPQHF; cdr3_nt: TGTGCCAGCTCAGGGGGACAGGGGGCTTTTCAGCCCCAGCATTTT
j_call: TRBJ2-1; v_call: TRBV4-1; clone_size: -; d_call: TRBD2; cdr3_aa: CASSQGTSGVNEQFF; cdr3_nt: TGCGCCAGCAGCCAAGGGACTAGCGGGGTCAATGAGCAGTTCTTC
j_call: TRBJ2-7; v_call: TRBV5-1; clone_size: -; d_call: -; cdr3_aa: CASSSGPRTYEQYF; cdr3_nt: TGCGCCAGCAGCTCGGGACCGAGGACCTACGAGCAGTACTTC
j_call: TRBJ2-5; v_call: TRBV5-6; clone_size: -; d_call: TRBD1; cdr3_aa: CASSLSRRGETQYF; cdr3_nt: TGTGCCAGCAGCCTATCCCGCAGGGGGGAGACCCAGTACTTC
j_call: TRBJ2-4; v_call: TRBV7-8; clone_size: -; d_call: TRBD2; cdr3_aa: CASSLPGTSGRKNIQYF; cdr3_nt: TGTGCCAGCAGCTTACCCGGGACTAGCGGGAGAAAAAACATTCAGTACTTC
j_call: TRBJ2-3; v_call: TRBV7-9; clone_size: -; d_call: -; cdr3_aa: CASSLVGGSQYF; cdr3_nt: TGTGCCAGCAGCTTAGTAGGTGGGTCGCAGTATTTT
j_call: TRBJ2-5; v_call: TRBV30; clone_size: -; d_call: TRBD2; cdr3_aa: CAWSVAGGLETQYF; cdr3_nt: TGTGCCTGGAGTGTAGCGGGGGGTCTAGAGACCCAGTACTTC
j_call: TRBJ2-7; v_call: TRBV6-1; clone_size: -; d_call: -; cdr3_aa: CASRAAGQSLYEQYF; cdr3_nt: TGTGCCAGCAGAGCCGCGGGACAGTCTCTTTACGAGCAGTACTTC